Listed here is a single T cell receptor (beta chain). Trimming removed 4 bases at V and 4 bases at J, with 17 bases between. Germline-derived CDR1 and CDR2 are SGHVS and FNYEAQ. The CDR3 has 16 residues. As handled by the study authors: Amplifying reference gene primers gave estimates of nucleated cell counts. The repertoire was sequenced with immunoSEQ multiplex PCR; TCRdb's copy has only in-frame clones and lacks some. V and J calls and clone size come straight from that table; D and trimming were deduced from the DNA. The sample lists fewer than 120,000 clones, approximately 80% seen once, with 16% in the top ten. This record belongs to a study of blood T cell repertoires in COVID-19. Study in general: Sources were T cells, B-cell-depleted T cells, or PBMCs; the material itself was cDNA or gDNA.

The chain links TRBV7-6 to TRBJ1-5; no clear D gene. The TCR originated in a woman aged 60-75 years with acute or convalescent COVID-19. Material: peripheral blood. CDR3 residues: CASSSGEPSTNQPQHF. The CDR3, as DNA: TGTGCCAGCAGCTCTGGAGAACCCAGTACAAATCAGCCCCAGCATTTT.